The T cell receptor (beta chain) described here comes from a study of preoperative IRX-2 immunotherapy in early breast cancer. Unmatched junction bases numbered 5, after V lost 4 bases and J lost 1 base. This CDR3 spans 15 amino acids. CDR1 is SGDLS and CDR2 is YYNGEE in the germline V gene. As to treatment: preoperative locoregional IRX-2 cytokine immunotherapy. Samples came from a phase Ib trial of preoperative locoregional IRX-2 cytokine immunotherapy. This clone was detected only once. Data came from immunoSEQ multiplex PCR; TCRdb stores just in-frame clones and leaves some out. The profile covers fewer than 70,000 clones, with roughly 95% appearing a single time and roughly 1.7% taken by the ten largest.

The sample was taken from a patient treated with IRX-2 immunotherapy. This chain connects TRBV9 to TRBJ2-1, with TRBD1 matching 7 bases. The receptor's source is a human donor with breast cancer. CDR3 in DNA: TGTGCCAGCAGCAAGGGACAGCTTTCCTACAATGAGCAGTTCTTC. Translation: CASSKGQLSYNEQFF.